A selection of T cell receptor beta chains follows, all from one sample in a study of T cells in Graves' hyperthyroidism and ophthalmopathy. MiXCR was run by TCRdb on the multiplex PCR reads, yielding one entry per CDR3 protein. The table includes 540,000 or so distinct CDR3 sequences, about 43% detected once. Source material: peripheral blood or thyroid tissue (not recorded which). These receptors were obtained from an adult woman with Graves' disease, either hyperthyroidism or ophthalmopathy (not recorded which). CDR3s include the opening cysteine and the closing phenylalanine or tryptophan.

CDR3aa: CASIHPVSYEQYF; v_gene: TRBV7-8
CDR3aa: CAGSEYGLYGYTF; v_gene: TRBV25-1
CDR3aa: CASSVWGPNLSSPQHF; v_gene: TRBV2
CDR3aa: CATSSLGQGKETQYF; v_gene: TRBV15
CDR3aa: CAIRTEFNYGYTF; v_gene: TRBV10-3
CDR3aa: CASRLTGGSETQYF; v_gene: TRBV6-1
CDR3aa: CASSVGGGSSYNEQFF; v_gene: TRBV9
CDR3aa: CASARDPGGDTEAFF; v_gene: TRBV19
CDR3aa: CASSEAEVQYF; v_gene: TRBV2
CDR3aa: CASSDRIQPQHF; v_gene: TRBV9
CDR3aa: CAIMEWEDTGELFF; v_gene: TRBV10-3
CDR3aa: CASSPAVQMNTEAFF; v_gene: TRBV25-1
CDR3aa: CASSGQGTNTEAFF; v_gene: TRBV2
CDR3aa: CSARAGNGNQPQHF; v_gene: TRBV20-1
CDR3aa: CASSFQGQETQYF; v_gene: TRBV5-5
CDR3aa: CASSGMGATPLHF; v_gene: TRBV9
CDR3aa: CASSVDHTPGQGPHEQYF; v_gene: TRBV9
CDR3aa: CASSFFGLAGRETQYF; v_gene: TRBV7-2
CDR3aa: CSAGERDRPYEQYF; v_gene: TRBV20-1
CDR3aa: CASSGGLNKRAGELFF; v_gene: TRBV9
CDR3aa: CASTLGNLEAFF; v_gene: TRBV7-9
CDR3aa: CASSLEGEAFF; v_gene: TRBV5-1
CDR3aa: CSVEGGTGVYGYTF; v_gene: TRBV29-1
CDR3aa: CAIGWGSSYEQYF; v_gene: TRBV10-3
CDR3aa: CASSLLDWFERGSYEQYF; v_gene: TRBV28
CDR3aa: CAWSRTPTGELFF; v_gene: TRBV30
CDR3aa: CASSLTPTNEKLFF; v_gene: TRBV6-1
CDR3aa: CASSLERANTEAFF; v_gene: TRBV5-1
CDR3aa: CASSEGTTQHF; v_gene: TRBV2
CDR3aa: CASRGRADMNTEAFF; v_gene: TRBV6-6
CDR3aa: CASSLEAAEAYF; v_gene: TRBV12-3/TRBV12-4
CDR3aa: CASSLLEIWRLNTEAFF; v_gene: TRBV7-9
CDR3aa: CASSLRVLGYEQYF; v_gene: TRBV28
CDR3aa: CASNELGSRSQETQYF; v_gene: TRBV7-9
CDR3aa: CASSPGGQYF; v_gene: TRBV9
CDR3aa: CASSASGGEYSPLHF; v_gene: TRBV2
CDR3aa: CASSTRGLDEKLFF; v_gene: TRBV5-1
CDR3aa: CASSRGQVTIETQYF; v_gene: TRBV18
CDR3aa: CASSPQGMNYGYTF; v_gene: TRBV5-1
CDR3aa: CASSQEGTDPEAFF; v_gene: TRBV4-1
CDR3aa: CASSRTGMETQYF; v_gene: TRBV12-3/TRBV12-4
CDR3aa: CASSERIEEKLFF; v_gene: TRBV7-9
CDR3aa: CASSQGGYDYTF; v_gene: TRBV4-1
CDR3aa: CASSESGGSETQYF; v_gene: TRBV10-1
CDR3aa: CASAGQGLHQPQHF; v_gene: TRBV7-2
CDR3aa: CASSTPKPLHF; v_gene: TRBV9
CDR3aa: CAISGTDMNTGELFF; v_gene: TRBV10-3